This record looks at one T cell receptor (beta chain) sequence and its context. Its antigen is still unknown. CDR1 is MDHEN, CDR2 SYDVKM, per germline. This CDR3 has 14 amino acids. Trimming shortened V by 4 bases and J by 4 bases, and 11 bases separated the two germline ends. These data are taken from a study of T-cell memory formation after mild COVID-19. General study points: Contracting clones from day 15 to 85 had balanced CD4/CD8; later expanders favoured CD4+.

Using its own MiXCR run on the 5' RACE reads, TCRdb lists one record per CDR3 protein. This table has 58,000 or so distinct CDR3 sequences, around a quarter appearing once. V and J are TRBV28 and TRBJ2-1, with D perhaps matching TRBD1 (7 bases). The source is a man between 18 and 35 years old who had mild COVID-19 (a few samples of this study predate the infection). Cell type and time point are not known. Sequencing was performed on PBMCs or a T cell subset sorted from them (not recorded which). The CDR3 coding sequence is TGTGCCAGCAGTTATCCAGGGGGGTACAATGAGCAGTTCTTC. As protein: CASSYPGGYNEQFF. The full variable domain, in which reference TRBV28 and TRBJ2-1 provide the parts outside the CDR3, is DVKVTQSSRYLVKRTGEKVFLECVQDMDHENMFWYRQDPGLGLRLIYFSYDVKMKEKGDIPEGYSVSREKKERFSLILESASTNQTSMYLCASSYPGGYNEQFFGPGTRLTVL.